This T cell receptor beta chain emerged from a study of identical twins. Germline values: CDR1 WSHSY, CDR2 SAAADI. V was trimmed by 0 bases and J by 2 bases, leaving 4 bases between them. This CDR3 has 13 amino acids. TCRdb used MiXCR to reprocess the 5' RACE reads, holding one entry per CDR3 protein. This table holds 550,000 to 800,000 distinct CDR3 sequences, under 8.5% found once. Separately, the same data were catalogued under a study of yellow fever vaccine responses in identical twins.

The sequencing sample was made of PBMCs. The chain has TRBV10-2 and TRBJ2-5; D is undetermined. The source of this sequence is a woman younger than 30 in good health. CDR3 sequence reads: CASSESLQETQYF. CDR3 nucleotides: TGCGCCAGCAGTGAGTCCTTACAAGAGACCCAGTACTTC.